A selection of T cell receptor beta chains follows, all from one sample in a study of T cell responses to AZD1222 COVID-19 vaccine. Assay used: immunoSEQ multiplex PCR; TCRdb lists only in-frame clones, some missing. The table has roughly 140,000 clones, about nine tenths seen once; the top ten hold around 3.6%. This specimen consisted of peripheral blood, obtained on day 0 of AZD1222 vaccination. The receptors were sampled from an adult in good health. The CDR3 runs from the conserved cysteine through the conserved F or W. D genes are given only for firm matches. Clone size is given for some rows only: seen once, a few or many times, or a class if the clone is expanded.

j_gene: TRBJ1-1; v_gene: TRBV19; d_gene: .; abundance: .; CDR3aa: CASSRRGEFTEAFF; CDR3nt: TGTGCCAGTAGTCGGCGAGGGGAGTTCACTGAAGCTTTCTTT
j_gene: TRBJ2-3; v_gene: TRBV7-3; d_gene: .; abundance: .; CDR3aa: CASSQMGQLTDTQYF; CDR3nt: TGTGCCAGCAGCCAAATGGGACAACTCACAGATACGCAGTATTTT
j_gene: TRBJ1-2; v_gene: TRBV11-2; d_gene: .; abundance: .; CDR3aa: CASSLVRGRKNYGYTF; CDR3nt: TGTGCCAGCAGCTTAGTTAGGGGCAGGAAGAACTATGGCTACACCTTC
j_gene: TRBJ2-1; v_gene: TRBV4-3; d_gene: .; abundance: .; CDR3aa: CASSPTQGIGEQFF; CDR3nt: TGCGCCAGCAGCCCTACCCAGGGTATCGGTGAGCAGTTCTTC
j_gene: TRBJ1-6; v_gene: TRBV7-9; d_gene: .; abundance: .; CDR3aa: CASSLAQGFPPLHF; CDR3nt: TGTGCCAGCAGCTTAGCCCAGGGGTTTCCACCCCTCCACTTT
j_gene: TRBJ2-1; v_gene: TRBV4-3; d_gene: .; abundance: .; CDR3aa: CASSQDWVRYNEQFF; CDR3nt: TGCGCCAGCAGCCAAGATTGGGTTCGATACAATGAGCAGTTCTTC
j_gene: TRBJ2-1; v_gene: TRBV29-1; d_gene: .; abundance: .; CDR3aa: CSARGRMKREQFF; CDR3nt: TGCAGCGCCCGAGGGCGGATGAAAAGGGAGCAGTTCTTC
j_gene: TRBJ1-1; v_gene: TRBV7-2; d_gene: .; abundance: .; CDR3aa: CASSFGGMNTEAFF; CDR3nt: TGTGCCAGCAGCTTTGGGGGTATGAACACTGAAGCTTTCTTT
j_gene: TRBJ1-5; v_gene: TRBV5-5; d_gene: .; abundance: .; CDR3aa: CASSLFSNQPQHF; CDR3nt: TGTGCCAGCAGCTTGTTTAGCAATCAGCCCCAGCATTTT
j_gene: TRBJ2-7; v_gene: TRBV3-1/TRBV3-2; d_gene: .; abundance: .; CDR3aa: CASSQVGLEQYF; CDR3nt: TGTGCCAGCAGCCAAGTGGGCTTAGAGCAGTACTTC
j_gene: TRBJ1-4; v_gene: TRBV30; d_gene: TRBD1; abundance: .; CDR3aa: CAWRPGGSREKLFF; CDR3nt: TGTGCCTGGAGGCCAGGGGGCAGCAGGGAAAAACTGTTTTTT
j_gene: TRBJ2-1; v_gene: TRBV7-2; d_gene: TRBD2; abundance: .; CDR3aa: CASRPTSGNNEQFF; CDR3nt: TGTGCCAGCAGACCGACTAGCGGGAACAATGAGCAGTTCTTC
j_gene: TRBJ1-5; v_gene: TRBV18; d_gene: TRBD1; abundance: once; CDR3aa: CASSLVGTGDSNQPQHF; CDR3nt: TGTGCCAGCTCACTCGTGGGGACAGGGGATAGCAATCAGCCCCAGCATTTT